The TCR beta chain under discussion was sequenced for a study of identical twins. Germline V gene sequence: CDR1 PRHDT, CDR2 FYEKMQ (reference sequence). The germline V and J ends were trimmed by 5 bases and 3 bases, with 17 bases remaining between them. This CDR3 contains 16 residues. This clonotype was observed many times. Using its own MiXCR run on the 5' RACE reads, TCRdb lists one record per CDR3 protein. In the table there are about 240,000 distinct CDR3 sequences, approximately 10% of which are singletons. V and J are TRBV13 and TRBJ2-1; D might be TRBD1 (5 bases). The sample consisted of memory T cells sorted from blood. The receptor's source is a man aged 50-60 years in good health. As DNA, the CDR3 is TGTGCCAGCAGCGTGACCTGGACACCCATCTACAATGAGCAGTTCTTC. This gives the protein CASSVTWTPIYNEQFF.